These 17 T cell receptor beta chains originate from one sample sequenced in a study of shared clonotypes between healthy human individuals. The data were produced by immunoSEQ multiplex PCR, yet TCRdb's version contains in-frame clones alone and is incomplete. The table includes roughly 2,500,000 clones, 93% detected once. Sequenced material: naive CD4+ T cells from PBMCs. Indicated subset: CD45RA+ positively selected. Source of these receptors: a man aged 18 to 29 in good health. Some clones in this sample may be carry-over from other donors' samples.

The chain combines TRBV4-1 with TRBJ1-5; a possible D gene is TRBD1 (5 bases). This CDR3 is 16 amino acids long. The germline V gene encodes CDR1 MGHRA and CDR2 YSYEKL. V lost 3 bases and J lost 9, with 21 bases in between. CDR3 DNA: TGCGCCAGCAGCCAGATAGGCGGGGCCCGGGGGATGCCCCAGCATTTT. This sequence encodes CASSQIGGARGMPQHF.

A remark on this clone: Other DNA sequences in this specimen translate into the identical CDR3. The CDR3 spells CASSPRGSGNTIYF. DNA for the CDR3: TGTGCCAGCTCACCGAGGGGAAGTGGAAACACCATATATTTT. The chain recombines TRBV18 with TRBJ1-3, with D possibly TRBD1 on 5 matching bases. Germline CDR1 and CDR2: KGHSH and LQKENI. The CDR3 length is 14 residues. Trimming removed 3 bases at V and 3 bases at J, with 9 bases between.

The V and J genes are TRBV5-5 and TRBJ1-5; 12 positions agree with TRBD1. Germline CDR1 SGHKS, CDR2 YYEKEE (reference sequence). V lost 4 bases to trimming and J lost 6 bases; unmatched junction nucleotides: 5. This CDR3 comprises 15 residues. The CDR3 loop is CASSPGTGGGQPQHF. The CDR3 DNA reads TGTGCCAGCAGCCCCGGGACAGGGGGCGGTCAGCCCCAGCATTTT. Variable domain in full (rest from reference TRBV5-5 and TRBJ1-5): DAGVTQSPTHLIKTRGQQVTLRCSPISGHKSVSWYQQVLGQGPQFIFQYYEKEERGRGNFPDRFSARQFPNYSSELNVNALLLGDSALYLCASSPGTGGGQPQHFGDGTRLSIL.

This chain connects TRBV9 to TRBJ2-7; 7 nucleotides line up with TRBD1. V trimming: 4 bases; J trimming: 7 bases; junction bases outside the gene matches: 11. The germline gives CDR1 SGDLS, CDR2 YYNGEE. This CDR3 has 14 amino acids. This CDR3 reads CASSTSTGAREQYF. The DNA of the CDR3 is TGTGCCAGCAGCACCTCCACAGGGGCCAGGGAGCAGTACTTC.

The V call is TRBV11-2, the J call TRBJ1-4; D ambiguous. The CDR3 sequence is 17 residues long. V shed 4 bases and J shed 8 bases, with 23 bases lying between them. The V gene's germline CDR1 is SGHAT and CDR2 FQNNGV. CDR3 DNA sequence: TGTGCCAGCAGCTCTCTCCGGGCTGGTCCCGGTAGGGAAAAACTGTTTTTT. It translates to CASSSLRAGPGREKLFF.

This chain uses TRBV6-1 with TRBJ1-2; 9 bases align to TRBD1. The CDR3 extends over 20 amino acids. Losses at the gene ends were 3 bases for V and 2 bases for J; bases not matched to a gene: 19. Germline V gene sequence: CDR1 MNHNS, CDR2 SASEGT. The CDR3 is CASSDHMGGQGLVRNYGYTF. CDR3 bases: TGTGCCAGCAGTGACCACATGGGGGGACAGGGCCTAGTAAGGAACTATGGCTACACCTTC.

The chain carries TRBV2 and TRBJ1-5, with D perhaps TRBD1 (5 bases). V gave up 3 bases and J gave up 5 bases, with 11 bases separating them. Germline V gene data show CDR1 as SNHLY and CDR2 as FYNNEI. This CDR3 has 14 residues. CDR3: CASSEGPVDQPQHF. The DNA of the CDR3 is TGTGCCAGCAGTGAGGGGCCCGTTGATCAGCCCCAGCATTTT.

The chain has TRBV11-3 and TRBJ2-1; D not certain. The CDR3 covers 15 residues. V was clipped by 1 base and J by 8 bases, with 15 bases between them. Germline lookup yields CDR1 SGHNT and CDR2 YENEEA. Here the CDR3 reads CASSLGLSVADEQFF. DNA of the CDR3: TGTGCCAGCAGCTTAGGGTTGAGCGTTGCGGATGAGCAGTTCTTC.

In regard to this clone: This may arise from a read error, as a much more abundant clone is one base away. The chain combines TRBV7-3 with TRBJ1-5, with no clear D. Germline CDR1 is SGHTA and CDR2 is FQGTGA. This CDR3 spans 13 amino acids. Trimming cost V 4 bases and J 0 bases, with 4 bases left between them. The CDR3 region is CASSYDSNQPQHF. Written as DNA, the CDR3 is TGTGCCAGCAGCTACGATAGCAATCAGCCCCAGCATTTT.

CDR3 DNA sequence: TGTGCCAGCAGCCAATTGGGGAACCGATTGAATTCACCCCTCCACTTT. It codes for CASSQLGNRLNSPLHF. The chain couples TRBV4-2 to TRBJ1-6; D not certain. The CDR3 consists of 16 residues. Trimming took off 2 bases at V and 7 bases at J, with 15 bases between the two ends. Germline-derived CDR1 and CDR2 are LGHNA and YNFKEQ.

The chain recombines TRBV6-1 with TRBJ2-2; 8 bases map to TRBD2. The CDR3 is made up of 14 amino acids. Trimming removed 4 bases from V and 5 bases from J; junction bases left unmatched: 3. The V gene's germline CDR1 is MNHNS and CDR2 SASEGT. CDR3 sequence reads: CASSGGGRTGELFF. In DNA form, the CDR3 reads TGTGCCAGCAGTGGGGGCGGGAGGACCGGGGAGCTGTTTTTT.

This chain links TRBV11-2 with TRBJ2-3; D perhaps matches TRBD2 (6 bases). V lost 1 base and J 3 bases, leaving 14 bases between the germline ends. The CDR3 length is 16 residues. Per the germline V gene, CDR1 is SGHAT and CDR2 is FQNNGV. The CDR3 DNA is TGTGCCAGCAGCTTAGTGCGCGGCGGGGAGACAGATACGCAGTATTTT. This gives the protein CASSLVRGGETDTQYF.

This sequence joins TRBV5-1 and TRBJ1-5; no clear D. CDR1 is SGHRS and CDR2 is YFSETQ in the germline V gene. With 1 base removed from V and 5 bases from J, the gap between germline ends came to 7 bases. CDR3 size: 13 residues. DNA for the CDR3: TGCGCCAGCAGCTTGATTCCAGATCAGCCCCAGCATTTT. This sequence encodes CASSLIPDQPQHF.

The table lists this clone with a count of one. Other DNA sequences in the same sample also yield this CDR3. The J gene is TRBJ1-1, the V gene TRBV29-1; TRBD1 is a possible D gene (5 bases). Trimming removed 4 bases at V and 5 bases at J, with 11 bases between. CDR1 and CDR2 (germline): SQVTM, ANQGSEA. This CDR3 has 12 residues. CDR3 loop: CSVGTGWTEAFF. CDR3 DNA: TGCAGCGTTGGAACAGGTTGGACTGAAGCTTTCTTT.

This chain links TRBV5-1 with TRBJ2-1, with 8 bases identical to TRBD2. CDR1 and CDR2 from the germline V gene are SGHRS and YFSETQ. The CDR3 length is 20 residues. Losses at the gene ends were 0 bases for V and 0 bases for J; bases not matched to a gene: 14. The CDR3 loop is CASSLVGFGASGPSYNEQFF. The CDR3 DNA reads as TGCGCCAGCAGCTTGGTTGGTTTTGGGGCTAGCGGGCCCTCCTACAATGAGCAGTTCTTC.

J is TRBJ2-4 and V is TRBV28; D assignment may be TRBD1 or TRBD2 (5 bases each). This CDR3 is 15 amino acids long. Germline lookup yields CDR1 MDHEN and CDR2 SYDVKM. V lost 6 bases and J lost 3, with 15 bases in between. This CDR3 reads CASRQDRRDKNIQYF. DNA of the CDR3: TGTGCCAGCAGACAGGATCGACGGGACAAAAACATTCAGTACTTC. Full variable domain (outside the CDR3, taken from reference TRBV28 and TRBJ2-4): DVKVTQSSRYLVKRTGEKVFLECVQDMDHENMFWYRQDPGLGLRLIYFSYDVKMKEKGDIPEGYSVSREKKERFSLILESASTNQTSMYLCASRQDRRDKNIQYFGAGTRLSVL.

This clone appeared a single time. The chain combines TRBV29-1 with TRBJ1-4, with D possibly being TRBD1 (5 bases). Trimming removed 4 bases from V and 8 bases from J, with 17 bases in between. The CDR3 sequence is 14 residues long. Germline loops: CDR1 SQVTM, CDR2 ANQGSEA. The CDR3 is CSVAGTSRGEKLFF. CDR3 coding DNA: TGCAGCGTTGCTGGGACCTCTCGAGGGGAAAAACTGTTTTTT.